Below are 23 T cell receptor beta chains sequenced from a single sample in a study of cytomegalovirus exposure and HLA in healthy donors. PCR amplification relied on 60 Vbeta primers (plus 13 Jbeta primers). Profiled with immunoSEQ multiplex PCR; TCRdb holds only in-frame clones, not every one. Reported are 60,000 to 90,000 clones; the ten largest clones contain about 4.5%. The material sequenced was PBMCs. These receptors all come from a woman aged 40 to 50 in good health and CMV-seropositive.

The J gene is TRBJ2-5, the V gene TRBV18, with D maybe TRBD1 (6 bases). There are 13 residues in the CDR3. The V gene lost 5 bases and the J gene lost 2 bases, with 9 bases spanning the gap. The germline V gene encodes CDR1 KGHSH and CDR2 LQKENI. The CDR3, as DNA: TGTGCCAGCTCAACAGGGCTTCAAGAGACCCAGTACTTC. This codes for CASSTGLQETQYF. Based on the CDR3 plus reference TRBV18 and TRBJ2-5, the full variable domain is NAGVMQNPRHLVRRRGQEARLRCSPMKGHSHVYWYRQLPEEGLKFMVYLQKENIIDESGMPKERFSAEFPKEGPSILRIQQVVRGDSAAYFCASSTGLQETQYFGPGTRLLVL.

The chain couples TRBV27 to TRBJ1-1; D may be TRBD1 (6 bases). V lost 6 bases to trimming and J lost 1 base, with 9 bases between them. Per the germline V gene, CDR1 is MNHEY and CDR2 is SMNVEV (reference sequence). The CDR3 is 13 residues long. DNA of the CDR3: TGTGCCAGCAGCCTAGGGGGGAACACTGAAGCTTTCTTT. As protein: CASSLGGNTEAFF.

The chain combines TRBV19 with TRBJ1-5; D not resolved. V was pared by 6 bases and J by 4 bases, with 16 bases between. The CDR3 consists of 15 residues. Germline CDR1 and CDR2: LNHDA and SQIVND (reference sequence). The CDR3 bases are TGTGCCAGTAGCCACTCGGAGCTCCGGAATCAGCCCCAGCATTTT. Translating gives CASSHSELRNQPQHF.

V gene TRBV29-1 combines with J gene TRBJ1-1; D not resolved. Trimming left V 4 bases short and J 8 bases short, with 11 bases between. CDR3 size: 11 residues. Germline V gives CDR1 SQVTM, CDR2 ANQGSEA. The CDR3 region is CSVGPTREAFF. CDR3 bases: TGCAGCGTTGGACCGACAAGGGAAGCTTTCTTT.

The chain links TRBV19 to TRBJ2-3; D remains ambiguous. CDR1 and CDR2 (germline): LNHDA, SQIVND (reference sequence). This CDR3 is built from 14 residues. The V end was cut by 4 bases, the J end by 0 bases, with 8 bases between. This CDR3 is CASSTARSTDTQYF. CDR3 in DNA: TGTGCCAGTAGTACGGCTAGAAGCACAGATACGCAGTATTTT.

The V gene is TRBV18, the J gene TRBJ1-2; a possible D gene is TRBD1 (5 bases). This CDR3 region has 15 residues. Germline lookup yields CDR1 KGHSH and CDR2 LQKENI. The germline V and J ends were trimmed by 1 base and 4 bases, with 13 bases remaining between them. The CDR3 spells CASSPLGEGSYGYTF. The CDR3 nucleotides are TGTGCCAGCTCACCACTGGGGGAGGGGAGCTATGGCTACACCTTC.

This chain joins TRBV6-1 and TRBJ2-1; 11 nucleotides agree with TRBD2. V was pared by 8 bases and J by 3 bases, with 6 bases of the junction left unmatched. CDR1 is MNHNS, CDR2 SASEGT, per germline. The CDR3 extends over 15 amino acids. CDR3 region: CASLILAGVYNEQFF. The CDR3 DNA reads as TGTGCCAGCCTTATACTAGCGGGGGTCTACAATGAGCAGTTCTTC.

This chain joins TRBV27 and TRBJ1-1, with TRBD1 as a possible D gene (6 bases). V was trimmed by 0 bases and J by 5 bases, leaving 13 bases between them. The CDR3 totals 15 residues. From germline, CDR1 is MNHEY and CDR2 SMNVEV (reference sequence). The CDR3 loop reads CASSLSRQVPTEAFF. The CDR3 nucleotides read TGTGCCAGCAGTTTATCGAGACAGGTTCCGACTGAAGCTTTCTTT.

The chain carries TRBV4-1 and TRBJ2-1, with no clear D. The CDR3 has 14 residues. The germline V and J ends were trimmed by 0 bases and 3 bases, with 6 bases remaining between them. Germline CDR1 and CDR2: MGHRA and YSYEKL. For the CDR3, the DNA is TGCGCCAGCAGCCAAGAGGCAGTCTACAATGAGCAGTTCTTC. Its protein product is CASSQEAVYNEQFF.

The chain carries TRBV19 and TRBJ1-6; D perhaps matches TRBD1 (6 bases). This CDR3 comprises 16 residues. V was shortened by 3 bases and J by 10 bases, with 19 bases between the two germline ends. CDR1 LNHDA and CDR2 SQIVND come from the germline V gene (reference sequence). The chain's CDR3 is CASSMGGRIRTSPLHF. The CDR3 DNA follows: TGTGCCAGTAGTATGGGGGGGCGTATTCGGACCTCACCCCTCCACTTT. The whole variable domain, filled in from reference TRBV19 and TRBJ1-6, reads DGGITQSPKYLFRKEGQNVTLSCEQNLNHDAMYWYRQDPGQGLRLIYYSQIVNDFQKGDIAEGYSVSREKKESFPLTVTSAQKNPTAFYLCASSMGGRIRTSPLHFGNGTRLTVT.

This sequence joins TRBV11-2 and TRBJ1-4, with D possibly TRBD1 on 5 matching bases. The CDR3 contains 13 residues. Between the trimmed V and J ends, which lost 5 bases and 7 bases, there was a span of 11 bases. CDR1 is SGHAT, CDR2 FQNNGV, per germline. CDR3 region: CASSRGTVEKLFF. The CDR3 DNA reads as TGTGCCAGCAGCCGGGGGACGGTTGAAAAACTGTTTTTT.

This chain links TRBV7-2 with TRBJ1-3; 8 bases agree with TRBD1. V shed 4 bases, J shed 1 base, and the junction held 3 bases outside the gene matches. Germline V gives CDR1 SGHTA, CDR2 FQGNSA. The CDR3 loop spans 15 amino acids. Written as DNA, the CDR3 is TGTGCCAGCAGCTCATACAGGGGGTCTGGAAACACCATATATTTT. Translation gives CASSSYRGSGNTIYF.

The chain combines TRBV5-1 with TRBJ1-3, with a possible D match to TRBD1 (6 bases). From germline, CDR1 is SGHRS and CDR2 YFSETQ. V was shortened by 4 bases and J by 0 bases, with 11 bases between the two germline ends. This CDR3 has 15 amino acids. The DNA for the CDR3 is TGCGCCAGCAGCCGGACAGAGAGCTCTGGAAACACCATATATTTT. Amino acids: CASSRTESSGNTIYF.

The chain carries TRBV9 and TRBJ2-7; TRBD1 agrees at 7 bases. Germline CDR1 SGDLS, CDR2 YYNGEE. The CDR3 has 14 amino acids. V shed 4 bases and J 7 bases; nucleotides not matched to a gene: 11. CDR3 region: CASSFAGTASEQYF. As DNA, the CDR3 is TGTGCCAGCAGCTTCGCCGGGACAGCGAGTGAGCAGTACTTC.

V and J are TRBV27 and TRBJ1-2, with D possibly TRBD1 on 6 matching bases. CDR1 and CDR2 from the germline V gene are MNHEY and SMNVEV (reference sequence). V was clipped by 6 bases and J by 3 bases, with 14 bases between them. The length of the CDR3 is 14 residues. The CDR3 DNA is TGTGCCAGCAGACCTTCGGCAGGGGACTATGGCTACACCTTC. It specifies CASRPSAGDYGYTF.

The chain has TRBV10-2 and TRBJ2-7; D call uncertain. V was cut by 5 bases and J by 0 bases, with 5 bases left in between. The CDR3 sequence is 12 residues long. CDR1 and CDR2 (germline): WSHSY, SAAADI. CDR3: CASSSVSYEQYF. The DNA of the CDR3 is TGCGCCAGCAGTTCAGTCTCCTACGAGCAGTACTTC.

The chain is built from TRBV12-5 and TRBJ2-2; 12 positions agree with TRBD2. This CDR3 has 15 residues. Germline V lookup: CDR1 LGHNT, CDR2 FRNRAP. V trimming: 2 bases; J trimming: 10 bases; junction bases outside the gene matches: 5. The CDR3 sequence: CASGLQLAGGLELFF. CDR3 bases: TGTGCTAGTGGTTTGCAACTAGCGGGGGGCCTGGAGCTGTTTTTT.

The chain joins TRBV19 to TRBJ2-7; a weak D match, TRBD2 (6 bases). CDR1 is LNHDA and CDR2 is SQIVND in the germline V gene (reference sequence). The V gene lost 1 base and the J gene lost 5 bases, with 9 bases spanning the gap. The CDR3 is made up of 13 amino acids. The CDR3: CASSIGRTNEQYF. CDR3 coding DNA: TGTGCCAGTAGTATAGGGCGGACTAACGAGCAGTACTTC.

This chain joins TRBV6-5 and TRBJ1-4, with 7 bases fitting TRBD1. V dropped 6 bases and J dropped 7; count of bases not matched to a gene: 11. Germline V gene lookup returns CDR1 MNHEY and CDR2 SVGAGI. The CDR3 length is 15 residues. The CDR3 DNA reads as TGTGCCAGCAGACACCGGGACAGCGGAACTGAAAAACTGTTTTTT. As protein: CASRHRDSGTEKLFF.

The V gene is TRBV19, the J gene TRBJ2-5; the D is unclear. Germline assignment: CDR1 LNHDA and CDR2 SQIVND (reference sequence). CDR3 length equals 14 residues. V dropped 7 bases and J dropped 1 base, with 13 bases sitting between them. The CDR3 region has the DNA TGTGCCAGTAACTTCGCCGGTCTCCAAGAGACCCAGTACTTC. Protein sequence: CASNFAGLQETQYF.

The chain recombines TRBV19 with TRBJ2-2; D not certain. This CDR3 is built from 16 residues. The germline V and J ends were trimmed by 6 bases and 1 base, with 15 bases remaining between them. Per germline, CDR1 LNHDA and CDR2 SQIVND (reference sequence). The CDR3 DNA follows: TGTGCCAGTAGCTTTGACTCTGGCCGGAACACCGGGGAGCTGTTTTTT. Protein: CASSFDSGRNTGELFF.

The rearrangement uses TRBV5-4 and TRBJ2-5; TRBD1 matches at 7 bases. The trim removed 3 bases at V and 2 bases at J, leaving 1 base unmatched. The CDR3 contains 13 residues. CDR1 and CDR2 (germline): SGHNT, YYREEE (reference sequence). The CDR3 DNA is TGTGCCAGCAGCTGGACAGGTCAAGAGACCCAGTACTTC. Residues: CASSWTGQETQYF. The variable domain in full, completed from reference TRBV5-4 and TRBJ2-5, reads ETGVTQSPTHLIKTRGQQVTLRCSSQSGHNTVSWYQQALGQGPQFIFQYYREEENGRGNFPPRFSGLQFPNYSSELNVNALELDDSALYLCASSWTGQETQYFGPGTRLLVL.

V usage is TRBV27 and J usage is TRBJ1-2, with D possibly being TRBD1 (5 bases). V was clipped by 8 bases and J by 3 bases, with 13 bases between them. This CDR3 spans 13 amino acids. CDR1 is MNHEY, CDR2 SMNVEV, per germline (reference sequence). The CDR3 sequence is CASSPLRDYGYTF. CDR3 DNA sequence: TGTGCCAGCTCCCCACTCAGGGACTATGGCTACACCTTC.